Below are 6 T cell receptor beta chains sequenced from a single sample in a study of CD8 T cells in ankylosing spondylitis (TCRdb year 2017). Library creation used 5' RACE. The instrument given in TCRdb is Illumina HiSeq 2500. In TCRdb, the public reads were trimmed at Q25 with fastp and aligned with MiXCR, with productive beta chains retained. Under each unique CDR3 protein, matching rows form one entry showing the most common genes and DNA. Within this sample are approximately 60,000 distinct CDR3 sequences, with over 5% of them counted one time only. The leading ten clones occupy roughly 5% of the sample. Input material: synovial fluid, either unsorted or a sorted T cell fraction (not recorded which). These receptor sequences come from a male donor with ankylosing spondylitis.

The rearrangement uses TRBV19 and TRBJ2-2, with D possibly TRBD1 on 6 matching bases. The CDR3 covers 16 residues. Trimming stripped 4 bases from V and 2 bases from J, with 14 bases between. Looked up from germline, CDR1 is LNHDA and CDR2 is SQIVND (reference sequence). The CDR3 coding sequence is TGTGCCAGTAGTAGCATAGGGACATCAAACACCGGGGAGCTGTTTTTT. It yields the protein CASSSIGTSNTGELFF. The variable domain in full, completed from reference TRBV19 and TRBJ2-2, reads DGGITQSPKYLFRKEGQNVTLSCEQNLNHDAMYWYRQDPGQGLRLIYYSQIVNDFQKGDIAEGYSVSREKKESFPLTVTSAQKNPTAFYLCASSSIGTSNTGELFFGEGSRLTVL.

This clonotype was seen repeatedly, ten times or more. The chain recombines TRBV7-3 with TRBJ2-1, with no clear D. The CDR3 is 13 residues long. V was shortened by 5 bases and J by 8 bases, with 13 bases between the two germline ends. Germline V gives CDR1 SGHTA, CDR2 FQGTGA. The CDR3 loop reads CASSPPEYDEQFF. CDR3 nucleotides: TGTGCCAGCAGCCCCCCGGAATATGATGAGCAGTTCTTC.

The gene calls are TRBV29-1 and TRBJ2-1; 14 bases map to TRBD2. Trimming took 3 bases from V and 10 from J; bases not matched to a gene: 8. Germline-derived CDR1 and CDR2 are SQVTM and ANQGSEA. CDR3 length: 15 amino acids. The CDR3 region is CSVDPPGLAGAEQFF. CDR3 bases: TGCAGCGTTGATCCCCCGGGACTAGCGGGAGCGGAGCAGTTCTTC.

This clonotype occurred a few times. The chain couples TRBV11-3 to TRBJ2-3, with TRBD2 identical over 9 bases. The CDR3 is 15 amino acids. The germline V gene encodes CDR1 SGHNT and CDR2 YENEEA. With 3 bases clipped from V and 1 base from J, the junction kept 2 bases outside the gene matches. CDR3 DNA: TGTGCCAGCAGCTTTAGCGGGAGAGGCACAGATACGCAGTATTTT. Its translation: CASSFSGRGTDTQYF.

The CDR3: CASSLVRGADTQYF. The CDR3 DNA sequence: TGCGCCAGCAGCTTGGTACGGGGGGCAGATACGCAGTATTTT. The chain carries TRBV5-1 and TRBJ2-3; 7 positions agree with TRBD2. The CDR3 is 14 residues long. V lost 0 bases to trimming and J lost 4 bases; unmatched junction nucleotides: 2. Germline CDR1 reads SGHRS; CDR2 reads YFSETQ.

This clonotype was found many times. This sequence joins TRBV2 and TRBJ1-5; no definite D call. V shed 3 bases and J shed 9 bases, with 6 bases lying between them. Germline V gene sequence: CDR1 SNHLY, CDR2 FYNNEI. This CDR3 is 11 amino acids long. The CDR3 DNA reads TGTGCCAGCAGTGATGGTGGGCCCCAGCATTTT. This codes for CASSDGGPQHF.